These 26 T cell receptor beta chains share one sample of origin, sequenced in a study of post-analysis software for immune sequencing data. Included in the TCR beta cDNA libraries were unique molecular identifiers. In TCRdb, the PCR reads were re-called with MiXCR into one record per CDR3 protein. Of 350,000 to 500,000 distinct CDR3 sequences listed, 30% to 40% are singletons. Study findings and constraints: With TRBV5-6, TRBV5-1 and TRBV20-1 included, about five TRBV segments were more frequent in patients than in controls.

No antigen has been identified for these receptors. Sequencing used blood. The receptors come from a girl aged 2-10 years with multiple sclerosis.

The genes are TRBV6-5 and TRBJ2-2, with 10 bases lining up with TRBD1. V shed 6 bases, J shed 3 bases, and the junction held 4 bases outside the gene matches. CDR3 length equals 15 residues. The V gene's germline CDR1 is MNHEY and CDR2 SVGAGI. CDR3 loop: CASSPGQGYTGELFF. The CDR3 DNA reads as TGTGCCAGCAGCCCGGGACAGGGGTACACCGGGGAGCTGTTTTTT.

The rearrangement links TRBV20-1 to TRBJ2-3, with D unclear. Trimming removed 0 bases at V and 4 bases at J, with 14 bases between. The CDR3 extends over 15 amino acids. Germline V gives CDR1 DFQATT, CDR2 SNEGSKA (reference sequence). This chain's CDR3 is CSARDRRRVADTQYF. DNA for the CDR3: TGCAGTGCTAGAGATCGGCGCCGAGTCGCAGATACGCAGTATTTT.

V usage is TRBV7-2 and J usage is TRBJ1-2; D might be TRBD1 (5 bases). CDR1 is SGHTA, CDR2 FQGNSA, per germline. Between the trimmed V and J ends, which lost 1 base and 5 bases, there was a span of 8 bases. CDR3 length equals 13 residues. DNA for the CDR3: TGTGCCAGCAGCTTAGTCAGGGTTTATGGCTACACCTTC. Translated, it gives CASSLVRVYGYTF.

The rearrangement links TRBV5-1 to TRBJ2-4; the match to TRBD1 covers 12 bases. The end of the DNA is better explained by TRBJ2-7, so the J call may be wrong. Per the germline V gene, CDR1 is SGHRS and CDR2 is YFSETQ. This CDR3 contains 15 residues. CDR3 loop: CASSSPGQGADEQYF. CDR3 in DNA: TGCGCCAGCAGCTCGCCGGGACAGGGGGCCGACGAGCAGTACTTC.

With respect to this clonotype: A much larger clonotype is one base distant, so this may be a read error. The rearrangement uses TRBV11-2 and TRBJ2-1, with D unclear. The germline V gene encodes CDR1 SGHAT and CDR2 FQNNGV. The CDR3 length is 12 residues. CDR3 region: CAGSLGHNEQFF. The CDR3 DNA is TGTGCCGGCAGCTTAGGCCACAATGAGCAGTTCTTC.

The V gene is TRBV2, the J gene TRBJ2-6, with 7 bases lining up with TRBD1. The CDR3 consists of 16 residues. Germline V gene sequence: CDR1 SNHLY, CDR2 FYNNEI. The trim removed 7 bases at V and 0 bases at J, leaving 6 bases unmatched. The DNA for the CDR3 is TGTGCCAGCACTGGGGACAGCCCCTCTGGGGCCAACGTCCTGACTTTC. It codes for CASTGDSPSGANVLTF.

The chain recombines TRBV12-3 or TRBV12-4 with TRBJ1-1, with 8 positions matching TRBD1. The ends lost 6 bases at V and 4 bases at J; junction bases unmatched: 13. There are 16 residues in the CDR3. The CDR3 DNA sequence: TGTGCCAGCAGCCTAGTCCCCGGACAGGGTGGCACTGAAGCTTTCTTT. It is translated as CASSLVPGQGGTEAFF.

The rearrangement links TRBV4-3 to TRBJ2-3; D is unclear. The CDR3 is 15 amino acids. Germline values: CDR1 LGHNA, CDR2 YSLEER. V was trimmed by 4 bases and J by 0 bases, leaving 11 bases between them. CDR3: CASSLRSRSTDTQYF. CDR3 nucleotide sequence: TGCGCCAGCAGCCTAAGGTCCCGGAGCACAGATACGCAGTATTTT.

This chain joins TRBV2 and TRBJ2-1; 13 nucleotides align to TRBD2. The CDR3 has 16 amino acids. Germline CDR1 SNHLY, CDR2 FYNNEI. V lost 4 bases to trimming and J lost 12 bases; unmatched junction nucleotides: 12. The CDR3 spells CASSAVGLAGADGQFF. The DNA for the CDR3 is TGTGCCAGCAGTGCCGTAGGACTAGCGGGAGCCGATGGGCAGTTCTTC. Looking up the rest from reference TRBV2 and TRBJ2-1 gives the full variable domain: EPEVTQTPSHQVTQMGQEVILRCVPISNHLYFYWYRQILGQKVEFLVSFYNNEISEKSEIFDDQFSVERPDGSNFTLKIRSTKLEDSAMYFCASSAVGLAGADGQFFGPGTRLTVL.

The chain has TRBV15 and TRBJ2-3; 7 positions match TRBD2. Germline values: CDR1 LNHNV, CDR2 YYDKDF (reference sequence). V was clipped by 4 bases and J by 2 bases; unmatched bases: 9. The CDR3 is 16 residues long. The CDR3 region has the DNA TGTGCCACCAGCATCCGACTAGCTGAGCTCACAGATACGCAGTATTTT. Its protein is CATSIRLAELTDTQYF. Full variable domain (outside the CDR3, taken from reference TRBV15 and TRBJ2-3): DAMVIQNPRYQVTQFGKPVTLSCSQTLNHNVMYWYQQKSSQAPKLLFHYYDKDFNNEADTPDNFQSRRPNTSFCFLDIRSPGLGDTAMYLCATSIRLAELTDTQYFGPGTRLTVL.

Regarding this clonotype: At one boundary the junction diverges from the germline segment, which might be a read error. The chain uses TRBV11-2 and TRBJ2-4, with 7 bases identical to TRBD1. CDR1 is SGHAT and CDR2 is FQNNGV in the germline V gene. The CDR3 length is 16 residues. The CDR3 DNA follows: TGTGCCGGCAGCTACTACACAGGGGATCTTAAAAACATTCAGTACTTC. It translates to CAGSYYTGDLKNIQYF.

CDR3 nucleotides: TGTGCCAGCAGTTACTCGTCAGAGACAGGGTTGCGGCTAAGTGACTACACCTTC. Residues: CASSYSSETGLRLSDYTF. The rearrangement joins TRBV6-2 or TRBV6-3 to TRBJ1-2, with 7 bases that match TRBD1. The CDR3 runs to 18 residues. The V gene's germline CDR1 is MNHEY and CDR2 SVGEGT. V lost 0 bases, J lost 10 bases, and 20 bases stayed unmatched.

This clonotype showed up just a few times. The CDR3 coding sequence is TGTGCCAGCAGAGCTGGGTCTTATCCAGATACGCAGTATTTT. It encodes CASRAGSYPDTQYF. This chain uses TRBV7-2 with TRBJ2-3, with unresolved D. The CDR3 sequence is 14 residues long. In germline, CDR1 is SGHTA, CDR2 FQGNSA. The V end was cut by 6 bases, the J end by 4 bases, with 14 bases between.

The chain joins TRBV9 to TRBJ1-1, with D uncertain. The V and J ends lost 0 bases and 0 bases respectively, with 6 bases between them. The CDR3 sequence is 14 residues long. Germline-derived CDR1 and CDR2 are SGDLS and YYNGEE. CDR3 region: CASSVVGMNTEAFF. DNA for the CDR3: TGTGCCAGCAGCGTAGTTGGAATGAACACTGAAGCTTTCTTT. The complete variable domain, with remaining parts taken from reference TRBV9 and TRBJ1-1, reads DSGVTQTPKHLITATGQRVTLRCSPRSGDLSVYWYQQSLDQGLQFLIQYYNGEERAKGNILERFSAQQFPDLHSELNLSSLELGDSALYFCASSVVGMNTEAFFGQGTRLTVV.

This clonotype was seen a handful of times. V gene TRBV20-1 combines with J gene TRBJ1-5; D perhaps matches TRBD1 (5 bases). The germline V gene has CDR1 DFQATT and CDR2 SNEGSKA (reference sequence). Trimming stripped 0 bases from V and 3 bases from J, with 15 bases between. The CDR3 runs 16 residues. The CDR3 spells CSAREAQGAVNQPQHF. Here the CDR3 DNA reads TGCAGTGCTAGAGAAGCCCAGGGCGCTGTCAATCAGCCCCAGCATTTT.

The V and J genes are TRBV6-2 or TRBV6-3 and TRBJ2-1; 12 bases fit TRBD2. This CDR3 is built from 18 residues. J gave up 1 base and V 6 bases, and 10 bases lay outside the gene matches. Germline CDR1 reads MNHEY; CDR2 reads SVGEGT. The CDR3 loop is CASSARTSGNPSYNEQFF. The CDR3 region has the DNA TGTGCCAGCAGCGCCAGGACTAGCGGGAACCCATCCTACAATGAGCAGTTCTTC.

The chain carries TRBV20-1 and TRBJ2-1; 9 positions match TRBD2. TRBJ2-7 matches the DNA end more closely, so the J call is doubtful. The CDR3 covers 17 residues. Germline V gives CDR1 DFQATT, CDR2 SNEGSKA (reference sequence). For the CDR3, the DNA is TGCAGTGCTAGAGACCGGGATAGCGGGGGTTCCTGCAATGAGCAGTACTTC. It specifies CSARDRDSGGSCNEQYF.

V and J are TRBV5-6 and TRBJ2-6; no definite D call. V lost 4 bases to trimming and J lost 0 bases, with 11 bases between them. Per germline, CDR1 SGHDT and CDR2 YYEEEE. The CDR3 contains 16 residues. This chain's CDR3 is CASSHVGLSGANVLTF. The CDR3 nucleotides are TGTGCCAGCAGCCACGTGGGCCTCTCTGGGGCCAACGTCCTGACTTTC.

V gene TRBV29-1 combines with J gene TRBJ1-1, with D possibly being TRBD1 (5 bases). The CDR3 covers 15 residues. The V end was cut by 4 bases, the J end by 1 base, with 16 bases between. Germline V gene sequence: CDR1 SQVTM, CDR2 ANQGSEA. The CDR3 nucleotides read TGCAGCGTTGGATGGCAGGGAGGCCCGAACACTGAAGCTTTCTTT. It specifies CSVGWQGGPNTEAFF.

The J gene is TRBJ2-1, the V gene TRBV7-3; 8 nucleotides agree with TRBD2. Germline CDR1 SGHTA, CDR2 FQGTGA. V was pared by 4 bases and J by 3 bases, with 5 bases of the junction left unmatched. The CDR3 totals 15 residues. The CDR3 DNA reads as TGTGCCAGCAGCTACACTAGCGGCAACTACAATGAGCAGTTCTTC. Translation: CASSYTSGNYNEQFF. Combining the CDR3 with reference TRBV7-3 and TRBJ2-1 gives the whole variable domain GAGVSQTPSNKVTEKGKYVELRCDPISGHTALYWYRQSLGQGPEFLIYFQGTGAADDSGLPNDRFFAVRPEGSVSTLKIQRTERGDSAVYLCASSYTSGNYNEQFFGPGTRLTVL.

V gene TRBV7-2 combines with J gene TRBJ2-5; a weak D match, TRBD1 (5 bases). The V and J ends lost 2 bases and 11 bases respectively, with 9 bases between them. Per germline, CDR1 SGHTA and CDR2 FQGNSA. This CDR3 region has 11 residues. As DNA, the CDR3 is TGTGCCAGCAGCTTACTGACAGAGCAGTACTTC. Translating it yields CASSLLTEQYF.

The chain combines TRBV14 with TRBJ2-5, with a weak D call TRBD2 (5 bases). TRBJ2-7 matches the DNA end more closely, so the J call is doubtful. This CDR3 comprises 14 residues. Germline lookup yields CDR1 SGHDN and CDR2 FVKESK. This CDR3 is CASSYTAASYEQYF. CDR3 in DNA: TGTGCCAGCAGCTATACAGCGGCAAGCTACGAGCAGTACTTC.

This sequence joins TRBV9 and TRBJ1-2; D unclear. CDR1 SGDLS and CDR2 YYNGEE come from the germline V gene. This CDR3 has 13 amino acids. V lost 0 bases and J lost 8, with 11 bases in between. The CDR3 bases are TGTGCCAGCAGCGTAGAGCCCGATGACGGCTACACCTTC. Translating gives CASSVEPDDGYTF. Drawing the rest from reference TRBV9 and TRBJ1-2, the complete variable domain is DSGVTQTPKHLITATGQRVTLRCSPRSGDLSVYWYQQSLDQGLQFLIQYYNGEERAKGNILERFSAQQFPDLHSELNLSSLELGDSALYFCASSVEPDDGYTFGSGTRLTVV.

This clonotype was seen repeatedly, ten times or more. The chain combines TRBV5-6 with TRBJ1-1; D remains unclear. V was pared by 0 bases and J by 11 bases, with 14 bases between. Looked up from germline, CDR1 is SGHDT and CDR2 is YYEEEE. There are 13 residues in the CDR3. DNA for the CDR3: TGTGCCAGCAGCTTGGTATCGGGATTTACGGCTTTCTTT. Protein sequence: CASSLVSGFTAFF.

CDR3 bases: TGCAGTGTCTTACGGGGGGGCCGTCAAGAGACCCAGTACTTC. Its translation: CSVLRGGRQETQYF. The chain is built from TRBV20-1 and TRBJ2-5; 8 bases align to TRBD2. CDR3 length: 14 amino acids. Germline CDR1 reads DFQATT; CDR2 reads SNEGSKA (reference sequence). V trimming: 7 bases; J trimming: 2 bases; junction bases outside the gene matches: 9.

This clonotype turned up a few times. The rearrangement uses TRBV29-1 and TRBJ2-5, with 7 nucleotides matching TRBD1. V was pared by 3 bases and J by 5 bases, with 9 bases of the junction left unmatched. The CDR3 has 14 amino acids. Looked up from germline, CDR1 is SQVTM and CDR2 is ANQGSEA. The CDR3 sequence is CSVDRTGIGETQYF. CDR3 sequence (DNA): TGCAGCGTTGACCGGACAGGAATCGGGGAGACCCAGTACTTC.